The 27 T cell receptor beta chains reported below all come from one sample, sequenced in a study of T cells after yellow fever vaccination. One entry per CDR3 protein results from TCRdb running MiXCR on the 5' RACE reads. The table has more than 450,000 distinct CDR3 sequences, 21% seen once; the top ten hold roughly a sixth. The sequences come from PBMCs, collected less than 25 days after the first yellow fever vaccination. The receptors stem from a man aged 18-30 years who received the YFV17D yellow fever vaccine.

V and J are TRBV10-3 and TRBJ2-7, with unresolved D. CDR3 length: 11 amino acids. The V end was cut by 10 bases, the J end by 0 bases, with 7 bases between. Germline loops: CDR1 ENHRY, CDR2 SYGVKD. CDR3 region: CAKRSSYEQYF. In nucleotides, the CDR3 is TGTGCCAAAAGAAGCTCCTACGAGCAGTACTTC.

This clonotype was found a few times. V and J are TRBV6-1 and TRBJ2-3; D possibly matches TRBD1 or TRBD2 (5 bases each). This CDR3 has 15 residues. Trimming removed 6 bases from V and 0 bases from J, with 13 bases in between. CDR1 and CDR2 (germline): MNHNS, SASEGT. CDR3 sequence reads: CASRRTGPSTDTQYF. The CDR3 DNA follows: TGTGCCAGCAGGAGAACGGGGCCAAGCACAGATACGCAGTATTTT.

This clonotype was detected only a few times. V is TRBV11-2 and J is TRBJ2-1; no clear D. The CDR3 has 14 amino acids. Trimming removed 4 bases at V and 3 bases at J, with 10 bases between. Germline loops: CDR1 SGHAT, CDR2 FQNNGV. The CDR3 protein is CASSSRTFYNEQFF. The CDR3 DNA is TGTGCCAGCAGCTCCCGGACGTTCTACAATGAGCAGTTCTTC.

This clonotype was detected only a few times. The chain links TRBV4-2 to TRBJ2-7, with 8 bases matching TRBD1. The CDR3 extends over 15 amino acids. V was pared by 0 bases and J by 5 bases, with 6 bases of the junction left unmatched. CDR1 is LGHNA and CDR2 is YNFKEQ in the germline V gene. The CDR3 protein is CASSQEGGQVHEQYF. The CDR3, as DNA: TGTGCCAGCAGCCAAGAAGGGGGACAGGTTCACGAGCAGTACTTC.

This clonotype was seen a handful of times. V is TRBV7-2 and J is TRBJ2-1, with D unclear. V was trimmed by 8 bases and J by 4 bases, leaving 15 bases between them. CDR3 length: 14 amino acids. Germline values: CDR1 SGHTA, CDR2 FQGNSA. The CDR3 sequence is CASVTTGVYNEQFF. In DNA form, the CDR3 reads TGTGCCAGCGTCACCACGGGCGTATACAATGAGCAGTTCTTC.

This chain links TRBV7-2 with TRBJ1-1; D remains ambiguous. Trimming removed 5 bases from V and 3 bases from J, with 10 bases in between. CDR3 size: 13 residues. Per the germline V gene, CDR1 is SGHTA and CDR2 is FQGNSA. CDR3 sequence (DNA): TGTGCCAGCAGCGTGGACCCGGACACTGAAGCTTTCTTT. Translating it yields CASSVDPDTEAFF.

V usage is TRBV5-4 and J usage is TRBJ2-4, with TRBD2 matching over 7 bases. V was pared by 0 bases and J by 2 bases, with 2 bases of the junction left unmatched. This CDR3 has 15 amino acids. The germline V gene encodes CDR1 SGHNT and CDR2 YYREEE (reference sequence). This chain's CDR3 is CASSLVGGTKNIQYF. Written as DNA, the CDR3 is TGTGCCAGCAGCTTGGTGGGGGGGACCAAAAACATTCAGTACTTC.

The chain combines TRBV12-3 or TRBV12-4 with TRBJ2-3, with 8 bases aligning to TRBD2. Germline trimming cut 3 bases from V and 11 bases from J; bases unmatched to any gene: 10. CDR3 length: 14 residues. CDR3: CASSFGGAGDRQYF. The DNA for the CDR3 is TGTGCCAGCAGTTTCGGGGGGGCCGGAGACAGGCAGTATTTT.

This sequence joins TRBV5-1 and TRBJ2-3; the D gene could be TRBD1 or TRBD2 (5 bases each). V gave up 0 bases and J gave up 5 bases, with 13 bases separating them. CDR1 and CDR2 (germline): SGHRS, YFSETQ. This CDR3 is built from 15 residues. The CDR3 DNA is TGCGCCAGCAGCTTGGCCCCGGGACCCGTAGATACGCAGTATTTT. Translation gives CASSLAPGPVDTQYF.

The rearrangement links TRBV5-1 to TRBJ1-1; 7 bases are shared with TRBD1. Germline values: CDR1 SGHRS, CDR2 YFSETQ. This CDR3 has 14 residues. J lost 4 bases, V lost 4 bases, and 7 bases had no gene match. Written as DNA, the CDR3 is TGCGCCAGCAGCAGCCGACAGGGAACCACTGAAGCTTTCTTT. This sequence encodes CASSSRQGTTEAFF.

This clonotype has ten or more counts. V is TRBV20-1 and J is TRBJ2-6, with D unresolved. V shed 5 bases and J shed 0 bases, with 8 bases lying between them. This CDR3 has 14 amino acids. Germline CDR1 is DFQATT and CDR2 is SNEGSKA (reference sequence). The CDR3 sequence: CSAPMSSGANVLTF. DNA for the CDR3: TGCAGTGCTCCAATGAGCTCTGGGGCCAACGTCCTGACTTTC.

This chain connects TRBV5-4 to TRBJ2-5, with 11 bases matching TRBD2. The germline V gene has CDR1 SGHNT and CDR2 YYREEE (reference sequence). The CDR3 runs to 15 residues. Trimming removed 4 bases from V and 0 bases from J; junction bases left unmatched: 2. CDR3 coding DNA: TGTGCCAGCAGCCCACTAGCGGGGGACCAAGAGACCCAGTACTTC. It codes for CASSPLAGDQETQYF.

The chain is built from TRBV20-1 and TRBJ2-7; 8 bases match TRBD1. The length of the CDR3 is 12 residues. Germline lookup yields CDR1 DFQATT and CDR2 SNEGSKA (reference sequence). Trimming cost V 6 bases and J 7 bases; bases outside gene matches: 8. Here the CDR3 reads CSARNDRGEQYF. The CDR3 bases are TGCAGTGCCAGAAACGACAGGGGTGAGCAGTACTTC.

This clonotype was found a few times. The rearrangement joins TRBV9 to TRBJ2-1; 12 nucleotides agree with TRBD2. The CDR3 runs 17 residues. V gave up 4 bases and J gave up 9 bases; unmatched junction bases: 14. Per the germline V gene, CDR1 is SGDLS and CDR2 is YYNGEE. The CDR3 here is CASSQGASGGARGEQFF. The CDR3 bases are TGTGCCAGCAGCCAAGGGGCTAGCGGGGGGGCCCGGGGTGAGCAGTTCTTC.

The chain uses TRBV12-3 or TRBV12-4 and TRBJ2-7; TRBD2 matches 7 bases. J gave up 0 bases and V 3 bases, and 17 bases lay outside the gene matches. This CDR3 region has 19 residues. In nucleotides, the CDR3 is TGTGCCAGCAGTTTTCCTTCCTTAAAGTCCGGGGGGAACTCCTACGAGCAGTACTTC. Translated, it gives CASSFPSLKSGGNSYEQYF.

The J gene is TRBJ1-1, the V gene TRBV7-6; D remains unclear. V was shortened by 5 bases and J by 2 bases, with 6 bases between the two germline ends. The length of the CDR3 is 12 residues. Germline lookup yields CDR1 SGHVS and CDR2 FNYEAQ. For the CDR3, the DNA is TGTGCCAGCAGCCATTTTAACACTGAAGCTTTCTTT. Its protein product is CASSHFNTEAFF.

In this sample, this clonotype turned up a few times. This chain joins TRBV28 and TRBJ2-7, with 7 bases lining up with TRBD1. The CDR3 sequence is 15 residues long. Looked up from germline, CDR1 is MDHEN and CDR2 is SYDVKM. V was pared by 5 bases and J by 7 bases, with 14 bases of the junction left unmatched. The CDR3 DNA reads TGTGCCAGCAGTCAACCGGGGACAGCAGTACGAGAGCAGTACGTC. Protein product: CASSQPGTAVREQYV.

The CDR3 region is CASSSTGSGANVLTF. CDR3 nucleotides: TGTGCCAGCAGTTCGACAGGGTCCGGGGCCAACGTCCTGACTTTC. The J gene is TRBJ2-6, the V gene TRBV28; 7 bases fit TRBD1. Trimming removed 4 bases from V and 4 bases from J; junction bases left unmatched: 4. The CDR3 length is 15 residues. The germline V gene encodes CDR1 MDHEN and CDR2 SYDVKM.

This clonotype was seen many times. The chain joins TRBV30 to TRBJ1-2; perhaps TRBD1 as D (6 bases). The CDR3 is 13 residues long. V gave up 2 bases and J gave up 4 bases, with 11 bases separating them. The germline gives CDR1 GTSNPN, CDR2 SVGIG (reference sequence). In DNA form, the CDR3 reads TGTGCCTGGAGTAGAGACAGGCCCTATGGCTACACCTTC. Translation: CAWSRDRPYGYTF.

The sample holds a few counts of this clonotype. The chain couples TRBV15 to TRBJ2-5, with D hard to call. CDR1 and CDR2 from the germline V gene are LNHNV and YYDKDF (reference sequence). Trimming stripped 5 bases from V and 2 bases from J, with 3 bases between. The CDR3 covers 11 residues. DNA for the CDR3: TGTGCCACCAGCGAACAAGAGACCCAGTACTTC. Protein: CATSEQETQYF. Variable domain in full (rest from reference TRBV15 and TRBJ2-5): DAMVIQNPRYQVTQFGKPVTLSCSQTLNHNVMYWYQQKSSQAPKLLFHYYDKDFNNEADTPDNFQSRRPNTSFCFLDIRSPGLGDTAMYLCATSEQETQYFGPGTRLLVL.

The CDR3 nucleotides read TGTGCCAGCAGCTTAGGGGTCCTACCCCTGGGGGGCTACACCTTC. Amino acids: CASSLGVLPLGGYTF. The gene calls are TRBV7-8 and TRBJ1-2; D gene uncertain. The V end was cut by 1 base, the J end by 8 bases, with 17 bases between. Germline V lookup: CDR1 SGHVS, CDR2 FQNEAQ. The CDR3 is 15 amino acids. Full variable domain (remainder filled in from reference TRBV7-8 and TRBJ1-2): GAGVSQSPRYKVAKRGQDVALRCDPISGHVSLFWYQQALGQGPEFLTYFQNEAQLDKSGLPSDRFFAERPEGSVSTLKIQRTQQEDSAVYLCASSLGVLPLGGYTFGSGTRLTVV.

This clonotype has just a few counts. The chain links TRBV7-3 to TRBJ2-3; no firm D call. The CDR3 extends over 13 amino acids. CDR1 and CDR2 from the germline V gene are SGHTA and FQGTGA. V lost 0 bases to trimming and J lost 9 bases, with 10 bases between them. CDR3 in DNA: TGTGCCAGCAGCTTAACGGGGAAGGTCACGCAGTATTTT. It yields the protein CASSLTGKVTQYF.

This clonotype turned up a few times. The rearrangement joins TRBV6-5 to TRBJ2-1; TRBD2 agrees at 15 bases. J lost 0 bases, V lost 2 bases, and 5 bases had no gene match. The CDR3 loop spans 19 amino acids. Germline V gives CDR1 MNHEY, CDR2 SVGAGI. CDR3 sequence reads: CASSYGGLAGGSSYNEQFF. CDR3 DNA: TGTGCCAGCAGTTACGGGGGACTAGCGGGGGGCAGCTCCTACAATGAGCAGTTCTTC.

This clonotype has only a few counts. The chain is built from TRBV20-1 and TRBJ1-1, with D possibly being TRBD1 (5 bases). V gave up 6 bases and J gave up 0 bases, with 11 bases separating them. Germline CDR1 and CDR2: DFQATT and SNEGSKA (reference sequence). The CDR3 is made up of 13 amino acids. In DNA form, the CDR3 reads TGCAGTGCCACGACAGATTTGAACACTGAAGCTTTCTTT. This translates into CSATTDLNTEAFF.

V gene TRBV5-1 combines with J gene TRBJ2-3, with D tentatively TRBD1 (6 bases). The CDR3 has 15 residues. Trimming stripped 4 bases from V and 4 bases from J, with 16 bases between. CDR1 is SGHRS, CDR2 YFSETQ, per germline. CDR3: CASSLSPGESDTQYF. The CDR3 coding sequence is TGCGCCAGCAGCCTCAGCCCAGGGGAGTCAGATACGCAGTATTTT.

This clonotype was counted many times. The rearrangement uses TRBV5-1 and TRBJ1-2; maybe TRBD1 (5 bases). This CDR3 is built from 13 residues. Between the trimmed V and J ends, which lost 2 bases and 6 bases, there was a span of 11 bases. Germline V lookup: CDR1 SGHRS, CDR2 YFSETQ. The chain's CDR3 is CASSLSGTDGYTF. The CDR3 coding sequence is TGCGCCAGCAGCTTATCCGGGACGGATGGCTACACCTTC.

The chain links TRBV29-1 to TRBJ2-2; weak D call: TRBD1 (6 bases). The V gene's germline CDR1 is SQVTM and CDR2 ANQGSEA. V gave up 7 bases and J gave up 2 bases, with 11 bases separating them. The CDR3 spans 13 residues. CDR3 sequence reads: CSARGTNTGELFF. In nucleotides, the CDR3 is TGCAGCGCAAGGGGGACAAACACCGGGGAGCTGTTTTTT.